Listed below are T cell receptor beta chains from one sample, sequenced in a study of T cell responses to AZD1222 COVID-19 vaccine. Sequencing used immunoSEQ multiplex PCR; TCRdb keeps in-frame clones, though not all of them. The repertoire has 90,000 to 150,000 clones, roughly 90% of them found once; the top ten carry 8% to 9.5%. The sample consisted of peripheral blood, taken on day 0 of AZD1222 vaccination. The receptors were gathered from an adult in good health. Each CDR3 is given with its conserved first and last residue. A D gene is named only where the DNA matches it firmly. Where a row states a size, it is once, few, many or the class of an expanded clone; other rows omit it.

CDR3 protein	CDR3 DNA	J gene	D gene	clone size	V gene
CASMGTSGGAYEQYF	TGTGCCAGCATGGGGACTAGCGGGGGGGCCTACGAGCAGTACTTC	TRBJ2-7	TRBD2	NA	TRBV6-5
CASSEQFNEKLFF	TGCGCCAGCAGTGAGCAGTTTAATGAAAAACTGTTTTTT	TRBJ1-4	NA	NA	TRBV10-1
CASSENPRTPPPYEQYF	TGTGCCAGCAGTGAAAATCCCCGGACCCCACCACCCTACGAGCAGTACTTC	TRBJ2-7	NA	NA	TRBV25-1
CASSARTSTDTQYF	TGTGCCAGCAGCGCCAGGACTAGCACAGATACGCAGTATTTT	TRBJ2-3	NA	NA	TRBV9
CASSPDRGDTEAFF	TGTGCCAGCAGCCCGGACAGGGGAGACACTGAAGCTTTCTTT	TRBJ1-1	TRBD1	NA	TRBV11-3
CASSSGQSYGYTF	TGCGCCAGCAGCTCCGGACAATCCTATGGCTACACCTTC	TRBJ1-2	NA	NA	TRBV5-1
CASSLRGTSGDSTQYF	TGTGCCAGCAGCCTCCGGGGGACTAGCGGGGACTCTACGCAGTATTTT	TRBJ2-3	TRBD2	NA	TRBV14
CASSQEGGATYGYTF	TGTGCCAGCAGCCAAGAGGGGGGCGCCACGTACGGCTACACCTTC	TRBJ1-2	NA	NA	TRBV4-2
CAISDLSGGGSPLHF	TGTGCCATCAGTGATCTGTCAGGTGGGGGGTCACCCCTCCACTTT	TRBJ1-6	NA	NA	TRBV10-3
CASSVQGNEQFF	TGCGCCAGCAGCGTGCAGGGCAATGAGCAGTTCTTC	TRBJ2-1	NA	NA	TRBV5-1
CSVAGSSYEQYF	TGCAGCGTTGCGGGCTCCTCCTACGAGCAGTACTTC	TRBJ2-7	NA	NA	TRBV29-1
CASSQGGGGNQPQHF	TGCGCCAGCAGCCAAGGCGGGGGAGGCAATCAGCCCCAGCATTTT	TRBJ1-5	NA	NA	TRBV4-1
CANRAGGGNEQFF	TGTGCCAACCGAGCGGGAGGAGGGAATGAGCAGTTCTTC	TRBJ2-1	TRBD2	NA	TRBV2
CASSPNGLYSNQPQHF	TGTGCCAGCTCACCTAACGGTCTATATAGCAATCAGCCCCAGCATTTT	TRBJ1-5	NA	NA	TRBV18
CATSVGSSYEQYF	TGTGCCACCAGTGTGGGGAGCTCCTACGAGCAGTACTTC	TRBJ2-7	NA	NA	TRBV24-1
CASYTVGETQYF	TGCGCCAGCTATACGGTAGGAGAGACCCAGTACTTC	TRBJ2-5	NA	NA	TRBV5-1
CASNLGTGGSPLHF	TGTGCCAGCAACCTTGGGACAGGGGGCTCACCCCTCCACTTT	TRBJ1-6	TRBD1	once	TRBV2
CASSQAWTKSHEQFF	TGTGCCAGCAGCCAAGCGTGGACAAAGTCCCATGAGCAGTTCTTC	TRBJ2-1	NA	NA	TRBV14
CASSLGGHSGYTF	TGTGCCAGCAGCTTAGGGGGCCATTCCGGCTACACCTTC	TRBJ1-2	NA	NA	TRBV11-2
CASSYSRGTEAFF	TGTGCCAGCAGTTACTCAAGGGGAACTGAAGCTTTCTTT	TRBJ1-1	NA	NA	TRBV6-5
CASSLQFPYEQYF	TGTGCCAGCAGCTTGCAGTTCCCCTACGAGCAGTACTTC	TRBJ2-7	NA	NA	TRBV5-8
CASSLAGRFLGSPLHF	TGTGCCAGCAGCTTGGCGGGGAGGTTTTTGGGTTCACCCCTCCACTTT	TRBJ1-6	NA	NA	TRBV5-8
CASSLQAQNEKLFF	TGTGCCAGCAGCTTACAGGCACAAAATGAAAAACTGTTTTTT	TRBJ1-4	NA	NA	TRBV7-2
CASSFSRTLDIQYF	TGTGCCAGCAGTTTTTCTAGGACCTTAGACATTCAGTACTTC	TRBJ2-4	NA	NA	TRBV28
CASSLGGANSPLHF	TGTGCCAGCAGCTTAGGGGGGGCTAATTCACCCCTCCACTTT	TRBJ1-6	NA	NA	TRBV7-9
CASSLVALNYGYTF	TGCGCCAGCAGCTTGGTTGCACTTAACTATGGCTACACCTTC	TRBJ1-2	NA	NA	TRBV5-1
CASSFRPIAFSGSTIYF	TGTGCCAGCAGCTTCAGGCCTATCGCCTTCTCTGGAAGCACCATATATTTT	TRBJ1-3	NA	NA	TRBV7-2
CASSEEGFMWPQHF	TGTGCCAGCAGTGAAGAAGGGTTCATGTGGCCCCAGCATTTT	TRBJ1-5	NA	NA	TRBV6-1
CASSYRQGHNEKLFF	TGTGCCAGCAGCTACAGACAGGGCCATAATGAAAAACTGTTTTTT	TRBJ1-4	TRBD1	NA	TRBV5-6
CSASTRGYEQYF	TGCAGTGCTAGTACTCGGGGTTACGAGCAGTACTTC	TRBJ2-7	NA	NA	TRBV20-1
CASSSPSGDTEAFF	TGTGCCAGCAGTTCCCCTTCGGGGGACACTGAAGCTTTCTTT	TRBJ1-1	NA	few	TRBV2
CASSPNWDVAQHF	TGTGCCAGCAGTCCCAACTGGGACGTAGCCCAGCATTTT	TRBJ1-5	NA	NA	TRBV12-3/TRBV12-4
CASSQGQGWTEAFF	TGTGCCAGCAGTCAGGGACAGGGGTGGACTGAAGCTTTCTTT	TRBJ1-1	TRBD1	NA	TRBV6-5
CASSPLDRGTYEQYF	TGTGCCAGCTCACCACTCGACAGGGGGACCTACGAGCAGTACTTC	TRBJ2-7	TRBD1	NA	TRBV18
CASSPGPVPVEAFF	TGCGCCAGCAGCCCGGGCCCAGTTCCCGTTGAAGCTTTCTTT	TRBJ1-1	NA	NA	TRBV5-1
CASSRGSPGGELFF	TGTGCCAGCAGCAGGGGATCCCCCGGCGGGGAGCTGTTTTTT	TRBJ2-2	NA	NA	TRBV6-5
CASSRQGTGANVLTF	TGTGCCAGCAGTCGACAGGGGACTGGGGCCAACGTCCTGACTTTC	TRBJ2-6	TRBD1	NA	TRBV28